The rows below give T cell receptor beta chains drawn from one sample of a study of shared clonotypes between healthy human individuals. TCRdb's copy holds only in-frame clones and misses some; the assay was immunoSEQ multiplex PCR. The sample shows about 2.2 million clones, approximately 94% of them seen only once. Specimen: naive CD8+ T cells from PBMCs. These TCRs come from a young man in good health. Some clones in this sample may be carry-over from other donors' samples. CDR3s include the opening cysteine and the closing phenylalanine or tryptophan. Each record gives: D gene, clone size, J gene, V gene, CDR3 DNA, CDR3 protein. A D gene is named only where the DNA matches it firmly. Clone size appears in some rows only: once, few, many, or a class for an expanded clone.

- | - | TRBJ1-4 | TRBV11-2 | TGTGCCAGCAGCTTACAGCCTGGAGAGGGTGAAAAACTGTTTTTT | CASSLQPGEGEKLFF
- | - | TRBJ2-1 | TRBV27 | TGTGCCAGCAGTTTATTCTTAAACGGCAATGAGCAGTTCTTC | CASSLFLNGNEQFF
- | - | TRBJ2-6 | TRBV29-1 | TGCAGCGAATGTTCCCGGGACACGGAATACTCTGGGGCCAACGTCCTGACTTTC | CSECSRDTEYSGANVLTF
TRBD1 | - | TRBJ2-3 | TRBV13 | TGTGCCAGCAGTTTTTACGGACAGGCTGCCGATACGCAGTATTTT | CASSFYGQAADTQYF
TRBD1 | - | TRBJ1-1 | TRBV6-1 | TGTGCCAGCAGTGAGCCAGGAAAGGGGGCCCCTGAAGCTTTCTTT | CASSEPGKGAPEAFF
TRBD2 | - | TRBJ2-1 | TRBV11-2 | TGTGCCAGCAGCCCGGGGGGACCCCAGTTCTTC | CASSPGGPQFF
- | - | TRBJ2-3 | TRBV11-2 | TGTGCCAGCAGCTTAGGGCCAGATACGCAGTATTTT | CASSLGPDTQYF
TRBD1 | - | TRBJ2-7 | TRBV29-1 | TGCAGCGTTGAAGAAAGGGACAGGACACCCTACGAGCAGTACTTC | CSVEERDRTPYEQYF
- | - | TRBJ2-1 | TRBV2 | TGTGCCAGCAGTGAAGGTAGCGGACCATACAATGAGCAGTTCTTC | CASSEGSGPYNEQFF
TRBD1 | once | TRBJ1-1 | TRBV6-8 | TGTGCCAGCAGTTACCCCGACAGGGGTGGTGAAGCTTTCTTT | CASSYPDRGGEAFF
TRBD1 | - | TRBJ2-3 | TRBV5-1 | TGCGCCAGCAGCCCTAGACAGGGGCACACAGATACGCAGTATTTT | CASSPRQGHTDTQYF
TRBD2 | - | TRBJ2-1 | TRBV29-1 | TGCAGCGTTGCCCTCGGGACTAGCGGGACATACAATGAGCAGTTCTTC | CSVALGTSGTYNEQFF
- | few | TRBJ1-1 | TRBV5-6 | TGTGCCAGCAGCTTCTCAATGAACACTGAAGCTTTCTTT | CASSFSMNTEAFF
TRBD1 | - | TRBJ1-1 | TRBV13 | TGTGCCAGCAGCTTCCGGGACAGGGAAGTTGAAGCTTTCTTT | CASSFRDREVEAFF
- | - | TRBJ2-7 | TRBV18 | TGTGCCAGCTCACTGTATCCGGGCTACGAGCAGTACTTC | CASSLYPGYEQYF
TRBD1 | - | TRBJ2-4 | TRBV4-1 | TGCGCCAGCAGCCAACCGGGACAGGGACGATCGGGAAACATTCAGTACTTC | CASSQPGQGRSGNIQYF
TRBD1 | - | TRBJ2-5 | TRBV18 | TGTGCCAGCTCACTTCGGACAGGGGGGCAAGAGACCCAGTACTTC | CASSLRTGGQETQYF
- | - | TRBJ2-5 | TRBV28 | TGTGCCAGCAGTACGCCGGGGCAGGGATCCCGGGAGACCCAGTACTTC | CASSTPGQGSRETQYF
- | - | TRBJ2-7 | TRBV7-9 | TGTGCCAGCAGCTTGTCTGGGGTTGGCTACGAGCAGTACTTC | CASSLSGVGYEQYF
- | - | TRBJ1-2 | TRBV9 | TGTGCCAGCAGGTTCGGACAGAGAAACTATGGCTACACCTTC | CASRFGQRNYGYTF
- | - | TRBJ2-7 | TRBV4-2 | TGTGCCAGCGGACCAGGGAGGGGGGCGAACTACGAGCAGTACTTC | CASGPGRGANYEQYF
- | - | TRBJ2-5 | TRBV14 | TGTGCCAGCAGCCAAGAACAGGGATTAGAGACCCAGTACTTC | CASSQEQGLETQYF
- | - | TRBJ2-3 | TRBV27 | TGTGCCAGCAACGGCGGGGCAGGAACGCAGTATTTT | CASNGGAGTQYF
- | - | TRBJ2-1 | TRBV19 | TGTGCCAGTAGCCCTTTAGCAATGAGGCACAATGAGCAGTTCTTC | CASSPLAMRHNEQFF
- | - | TRBJ2-1 | TRBV5-1 | TGCGCCAGCAGGACAAGCGGGCTATACAATGAGCAGTTCTTC | CASRTSGLYNEQFF
- | once | TRBJ2-5 | TRBV11-2 | TGTGCCAGCAGCCAAGGCTTAGAAGAGACCCAGTACTTC | CASSQGLEETQYF
- | - | TRBJ2-4 | TRBV4-1 | TGCGCCAGCAGCCAGTCTGGACGGGACGGGAACATTCAGTACTTC | CASSQSGRDGNIQYF
- | - | TRBJ2-3 | TRBV4-3 | TGCGCCAGCAGCCAAGATCGGGATGGGGGCCGGACAGATACGCAGTATTTT | CASSQDRDGGRTDTQYF
- | - | TRBJ1-3 | TRBV30 | TGTGCCTGGGACAGTCTAGAAAACACCATATATTTT | CAWDSLENTIYF
- | - | TRBJ2-7 | TRBV7-8 | TGTGCCAGCAGCCCATCGTTCATGGAGCAGTACTTC | CASSPSFMEQYF
TRBD1 | - | TRBJ1-1 | TRBV7-9 | TGTGCCAGCAGCTCCAGGACAGGGAACACTGAAGCTTTCTTT | CASSSRTGNTEAFF
- | - | TRBJ2-3 | TRBV4-1 | TGCGCCAGCAGTCCAATGCGCCAAGTAGATACGCAGTATTTT | CASSPMRQVDTQYF
TRBD2 | - | TRBJ2-7 | TRBV2 | TGTGCCAGCAGTGAAAGACTAGCGGGGGCCTCCTACGAGCAGTACTTC | CASSERLAGASYEQYF
TRBD1 | once | TRBJ2-2 | TRBV5-1 | TGCGCCAGCAGCTTTGGGACAGGGGATTTCGGGGAGCTGTTTTTT | CASSFGTGDFGELFF
TRBD2 | - | TRBJ2-5 | TRBV15 | TGTGCCACCAGCAGAGACCGGGGGGATGTGACCCAGTACTTC | CATSRDRGDVTQYF
TRBD2 | - | TRBJ2-7 | TRBV4-2 | TGTGCCAGCAGCCAAGCGGGACTAGCGGGAGAGAATTACGAGCAGTACTTC | CASSQAGLAGENYEQYF
TRBD1 | - | TRBJ1-1 | TRBV30 | TGTGCCTGGAGTGGGCTGACAGGGGGCAACACTGAAGCTTTCTTT | CAWSGLTGGNTEAFF
TRBD1 | - | TRBJ1-2 | TRBV7-9 | TGTGCCAGCAGCTTAGTTCGGGGAACAGGGGGCTCCTATGGCTACACCTTC | CASSLVRGTGGSYGYTF
TRBD1 | - | TRBJ2-2 | TRBV11-2 | TGTGCCAGCATTCTTCATCAGGGGGCCGGGGAGCTGTTTTTT | CASILHQGAGELFF
- | few | TRBJ1-1 | TRBV7-9 | TGTGCCAGCAGCCCGTGGAACACTGAAGCTTTCTTT | CASSPWNTEAFF
TRBD1 | - | TRBJ1-1 | TRBV9 | TGTGCCAGCAGCGTCCCGAAGCAGGGGGCGAACACTGAAGCTTTCTTT | CASSVPKQGANTEAFF
- | - | TRBJ2-7 | TRBV7-9 | TGTGCCAGCACCTCGGGTGTACGCTACGAGCAGTACTTC | CASTSGVRYEQYF
TRBD2 | - | TRBJ2-2 | TRBV10-1 | TGCGCCAGCAGTGGGCTAGCGGGCGGAACCGGGGAGCTGTTTTTT | CASSGLAGGTGELFF
- | - | TRBJ1-5 | TRBV27 | TGTGCCAGCAGTATAAGCAATCAGCCCCAGCATTTT | CASSISNQPQHF
- | - | TRBJ2-1 | TRBV21-1 | TGTGCCAGCAGCAAAGTGACTAGCGGGACCCATGAGCAGTTCTTC | CASSKVTSGTHEQFF
- | - | TRBJ1-5 | TRBV27 | TGTGCCAGCAGTTTTGGGGCTCGTCAGCCCCAGCATTTT | CASSFGARQPQHF
- | - | TRBJ2-2 | TRBV27 | TGTGCCAGCAGTCCGACAGTAGCGAACACCGGGGAGCTGTTTTTT | CASSPTVANTGELFF
- | once | TRBJ2-1 | TRBV2 | TGTGCCAGCAGTGCGGGGGTGGGGTTGGACACCGATGAGCAGTTCTTC | CASSAGVGLDTDEQFF
- | - | TRBJ2-2 | TRBV7-8 | TGTGCCAGCACTTCGAGTCCCAACACCGGGGAGCTGTTTTTT | CASTSSPNTGELFF
TRBD1 | once | TRBJ2-4 | TRBV9 | TGTGCCAGCAGCGTAGGGACGACAGGGACGAAAAACATTCAGTACTTC | CASSVGTTGTKNIQYF
- | - | TRBJ1-4 | TRBV6-6 | TGTGCCAGCAGTTACTCGATAGGGTTTTTT | CASSYSIGFF
- | - | TRBJ2-1 | TRBV7-3 | TGTGCCAGCAGCCTCACGTGGGGACCGTACAATGAGCAGTTCTTC | CASSLTWGPYNEQFF
- | - | TRBJ2-1 | TRBV7-9 | TGTGCCAGCAGCGGTAGGGATATGGAGAGCTCCTACAATGAGCAGTTCTTC | CASSGRDMESSYNEQFF
- | - | TRBJ1-2 | TRBV4-1 | TGCGCCAGCAGCCAAGAGAGGACGTCGGCTAACTATGGCTACACCTTC | CASSQERTSANYGYTF
- | - | TRBJ1-1 | TRBV28 | TGTGCCAGTAAGTATGTGAACACTGAAGCTTTCTTT | CASKYVNTEAFF